The text below deals with one T cell receptor beta chain. The target antigen is unknown. Sequencing libraries made from TCR beta cDNA carried unique molecular identifiers. The yield from about 1 to 10 million T cells was 500,000 or so cDNA molecules in total. TCRdb re-called the PCR reads through MiXCR, storing one row per CDR3 protein. Of some 890,000 distinct CDR3 sequences listed, 53% are singletons. The sample belongs to a study of post-analysis software for immune sequencing data. Study-wide background: The study covered relapsing-remitting, secondary progressive and progressive-relapsing courses of multiple sclerosis.

The study's findings and limits: There was significantly lower normalized Chao1 diversity in multiple sclerosis patients than in controls. Those samples that were prepared in the same batch co-clustered strongly by F measure.

The sequencing input was blood. The sequence was obtained from a girl aged 5-17 years with multiple sclerosis.

CDR3 amino acids: CASSQPREGQGYNSPLHF. The CDR3 DNA sequence: TGTGCCAGCAGCCAACCCCGGGAGGGACAGGGTTATAATTCACCCCTCCACTTT. The chain carries TRBV5-5 and TRBJ1-6, with TRBD1 matching 9 bases. Germline CDR1 and CDR2: SGHKS and YYEKEE (reference sequence). CDR3 length: 18 amino acids. The J segment lost 4 bases and the V segment lost 4 bases, leaving 12 bases of the junction unmatched.